These T cell receptor beta chains were read from a single sample in a study of T cells in Graves' hyperthyroidism and ophthalmopathy. TCRdb independently ran MiXCR on the multiplex PCR reads; one entry per CDR3 protein. The repertoire consists of roughly 380,000 distinct CDR3 sequences, with roughly an eighth occurring once and the leading ten covering 5.3%. The sample consisted of blood. These receptors all come from a woman under 30 with Graves' hyperthyroidism. The CDR3 runs from the conserved cysteine through the conserved F or W. A D gene is named only where the DNA matches it firmly. Part of the rows lack a size; the others show once, few, many or a class for expanded clones.

d_call j_call v_call clone_size cdr3_nt cdr3_aa
NA TRBJ1-3 TRBV5-1 few TGCGCCAGCAGCTTGGATGGAAACACCATATATTTT CASSLDGNTIYF
NA TRBJ1-2 TRBV30 many TGTGCCTGGAGCCTAGACATCCCTAACTATGGCTACACCTTC CAWSLDIPNYGYTF
NA TRBJ1-1 TRBV6-1 many TGTGCCAGCATAAAACAGGGAGGACCTGAAGCTTTCTTT CASIKQGGPEAFF
TRBD1 TRBJ1-1 TRBV10-2 NA TGCGCCAGCAGTGGGACAGGGGCGAACAGGAACACTGAAGCTTTCTTT CASSGTGANRNTEAFF
NA TRBJ1-2 TRBV7-9 few TGTGCCAGCAGCTTAGCGATAGCAAACCCCAACTATGGCTACACCTTC CASSLAIANPNYGYTF
TRBD1 TRBJ2-1 TRBV6-1 many TGTGCCAGCTCTGGGACAGGGAGCTCCTACAATGAGCAGTTCTTC CASSGTGSSYNEQFF
NA TRBJ2-2 TRBV12-3/TRBV12-4 many TGTGCCAGCAGTGTCACCGGGGAGCTGTTTTTT CASSVTGELFF
TRBD2 TRBJ2-3 TRBV6-2/TRBV6-3 many TGTGCCAGCAGTCCAACGGGACTAGCGGGATCTAGCACAGATACGCAGTATTTT CASSPTGLAGSSTDTQYF
TRBD2 TRBJ2-7 TRBV28 many TGTGCCAGCAGTCAGGGGACTAGCGGGAGCGACGAGCAGTACTTC CASSQGTSGSDEQYF
NA TRBJ2-7 TRBV20-1 NA TGCAGTGCTAGAATAGCGCTGGGAGAGCAGTACTTC CSARIALGEQYF
NA TRBJ1-1 TRBV29-1 many TGCAGCGTTAACAGGGACCCGAACACTGAAGCTTTCTTT CSVNRDPNTEAFF
NA TRBJ2-7 TRBV27 many TGTGCCAGCAGGATACACCCGGGACTCCTCTACGAGCAGTACTTC CASRIHPGLLYEQYF
NA TRBJ1-3 TRBV20-1 NA TGCAGTGCCCGGGACTCTGGAAACACCATATATTTT CSARDSGNTIYF
NA TRBJ2-4 TRBV3-1 few TGTGCCAGCAGCCAAGAAAGGGACTGGGGGGTTTCCAAAAACATTCAGTACTTC CASSQERDWGVSKNIQYF
TRBD1 TRBJ2-7 TRBV20-1 few TGCAGTGCTAGGTCGGACAGGGGCACCTACGAGCAGTACTTC CSARSDRGTYEQYF
NA TRBJ2-7 TRBV20-1 many TGCAGTGCTAGAGATTTTTCCGGCAGGGGCTCCTACGAGCAGTACTTC CSARDFSGRGSYEQYF
TRBD1 TRBJ2-7 TRBV10-3 many TGTGCCATCAGAGCAGTCACAGGGGCCTACGAGCAGTACTTC CAIRAVTGAYEQYF
TRBD1 TRBJ1-1 TRBV5-1 NA TGCGCCAGCAGCGGCCTGACAGGGGCCTACACTGAAGCTTTCTTT CASSGLTGAYTEAFF
TRBD1 TRBJ1-2 TRBV27 many TGTGCCAGCAGTGACAGGGGGCTCTATGGCTACACCTTC CASSDRGLYGYTF
NA TRBJ1-1 TRBV28 NA TGTGCCAGCAGTTTATCGGACACGCACACTGAAGCTTTCTTT CASSLSDTHTEAFF
TRBD1 TRBJ1-5 TRBV27 many TGTGCCAGCAGTCAACAGGGGGCTAACCAGCCCCAGCATTTT CASSQQGANQPQHF
TRBD2 TRBJ2-7 TRBV20-1 many TGCAGTGCGCTCCGGGAGGCGGGGGGCGAGCAGTACTTC CSALREAGGEQYF
TRBD2 TRBJ2-7 TRBV9 NA TGTGCCAGCAGCCTATCTAGCGGGAAGACCTACGAGCAGTACTTC CASSLSSGKTYEQYF
NA TRBJ2-5 TRBV29-1 many TGCAGCGTTGGTGGCACTCAAGAGACCCAGTACTTC CSVGGTQETQYF
NA TRBJ2-7 TRBV11-2 many TGTGCCAGCAGCCCCCAGGGCTTAACCGAGCAGTACTTC CASSPQGLTEQYF
NA TRBJ1-1 TRBV6-1 many TGTGCCAGCAGTGAAAGTGGGCGCTGGAACACTGAAGCTTTCTTT CASSESGRWNTEAFF
NA TRBJ1-1 TRBV5-1 NA TGCGCCAGCAGCTTCGATTACTCCGGGGACGCTTTCTTT CASSFDYSGDAFF
TRBD1 TRBJ2-1 TRBV28 many TGTGCCAGCAGTGTAACAGGGGGCGTCAACGATGAGCAGTTCTTC CASSVTGGVNDEQFF
NA TRBJ2-7 TRBV11-2 many TGTGCCAGCAGCTTAGGGTCGGAGGGCCACGAGCAGTACTTC CASSLGSEGHEQYF
NA TRBJ2-7 TRBV18 many TGTGCCAGCTCACCAGAGGTTACCTACGAGCAGTACTTC CASSPEVTYEQYF
TRBD2 TRBJ2-3 TRBV3-1 NA TGTGCCAGCAGCCAACTACTAGCGGGAGGAGATGATACGCAGTATTTT CASSQLLAGGDDTQYF
TRBD1 TRBJ2-5 TRBV5-5 few TGTGCCAGCAGCTTGGCCCCCGTGACAGGGGGCAAGGAGACCCAGTACTTC CASSLAPVTGGKETQYF
NA TRBJ2-3 TRBV7-3 NA TGTGCCAGCAGCCCAATTGGCCTATCGAGAGATACGCAGTATTTT CASSPIGLSRDTQYF
NA TRBJ1-3 TRBV11-2 few TGTGCCAGCAGCGAATCGCCAAGGGGCTCTGGAAACACCATATATTTT CASSESPRGSGNTIYF
NA TRBJ2-1 TRBV11-2 few TGTGCCAGCAGCCCGCGGAGTCGATCCTACAATGAGCAGTTCTTC CASSPRSRSYNEQFF
NA TRBJ1-4 TRBV28 many TGTGCCAGCAGTCCCAGGGAGGAGGATGAAAAACTGTTTTTT CASSPREEDEKLFF
NA TRBJ1-4 TRBV28 NA TGTGCCAGCAGCTCCTCGAAACCAACTAATGAAAAACTGTTTTTT CASSSSKPTNEKLFF
TRBD1 TRBJ1-1 TRBV7-3 NA TGTGCCAGCAGCCTCCTGGACAGGGACACTGAAGCTTTCTTT CASSLLDRDTEAFF
NA TRBJ1-1 TRBV6-1 many TGTGCCAGCAGTCGAGTTCGAAACACTGAAGCTTTCTTT CASSRVRNTEAFF
TRBD2 TRBJ2-3 TRBV28 NA TGTGCCACCAAAGGGATAGCGGGGAGCGCAGATACGCAGTATTTT CATKGIAGSADTQYF